Listed below are T cell receptor beta chains from one sample, sequenced in a study of T cell responses to AZD1222 COVID-19 vaccine. Libraries were prepared by immunoSEQ multiplex PCR; TCRdb keeps only in-frame clonotypes and omits some of them. This sample has 45,000 to 60,000 clones, with 89% found just once. Sequencing was performed on peripheral blood, taken on day 0 of AZD1222 vaccination. These TCRs come from an adult in good health. Each CDR3 is given with its conserved first and last residue. The order of the fields is V gene, D gene, J gene, clone size, CDR3 protein, CDR3 DNA. The D gene is left open where the match is weak. Clone size is given for some rows only: seen once, a few or many times, or a class if the clone is expanded.

>TRBV28|.|TRBJ2-7|.
CASREEKGVHYEQYF
TGTGCCAGCAGAGAGGAAAAGGGGGTCCACTACGAGCAGTACTTC
>TRBV9|.|TRBJ2-5|.
CASAPLGLPQETQYF
TGTGCCAGCGCTCCCCTCGGACTACCACAAGAGACCCAGTACTTC
>TRBV28|.|TRBJ2-1|.
CASTQDYNEQFF
TGTGCCAGCACCCAGGACTACAATGAGCAGTTCTTC
>TRBV7-2|.|TRBJ1-1|.
CASNRVLDLNTEAFF
TGTGCCAGCAATAGGGTCTTGGATTTGAACACTGAAGCTTTCTTT
>TRBV19|.|TRBJ1-1|.
CASSDLGTWGTEAFF
TGTGCCAGTAGTGACCTTGGGACCTGGGGCACTGAAGCTTTCTTT
>TRBV3-1/TRBV3-2|.|TRBJ2-5|.
CASSQDLGPGQTQYF
TGTGCCAGCAGCCAAGATTTGGGTCCAGGCCAGACCCAGTACTTC
>TRBV2|.|TRBJ1-4|.
CASNPGGLNNEKLFF
TGTGCCAGCAATCCCGGGGGGCTCAATAATGAAAAACTGTTTTTT
>TRBV4-2|.|TRBJ2-1|once
CASSQDLGSREQFF
TGTGCCAGCAGCCAAGATCTGGGCAGCCGTGAGCAGTTCTTC
>TRBV5-6|.|TRBJ2-7|.
CASSFSGSYEQYF
TGTGCCAGCAGCTTTAGCGGCTCCTACGAGCAGTACTTC
>TRBV28|.|TRBJ1-2|.
CASSPWGGVNYGYTF
TGTGCCAGTTCCCCATGGGGAGGTGTGAACTATGGCTACACCTTC
>TRBV5-1|.|TRBJ1-3|.
CASSLGSVDGNTIYF
TGCGCCAGCAGCTTAGGATCGGTGGATGGAAACACCATATATTTT
>TRBV6-5|TRBD1|TRBJ2-3|.
CASRTGQGEADTQYF
TGTGCCAGCAGGACCGGACAGGGTGAGGCAGATACGCAGTATTTT
>TRBV3-1/TRBV3-2|.|TRBJ1-6|.
CASSPMGSDSPLHF
TGTGCCAGCAGCCCCATGGGGTCTGATTCACCCCTCCACTTT
>TRBV3-1/TRBV3-2|TRBD1|TRBJ1-1|.
CASSQARTGENRAFF
TGTGCCAGCAGCCAAGCCCGGACAGGGGAGAATAGAGCTTTCTTT
>TRBV9|.|TRBJ2-7|.
CASSGRDISYEQYF
TGTGCCAGCAGCGGCCGGGACATCTCCTACGAGCAGTACTTC
>TRBV9|.|TRBJ2-7|.
CASSVRGEPYEQYF
TGTGCCAGCAGCGTAAGGGGGGAACCCTACGAGCAGTACTTC